The present T cell receptor beta chain was sequenced within a study of shared clonotypes between healthy human individuals. Findings and caveats of the study: Among the subsets, naive ones generally showed larger estimated richness than memory ones. Only blood was sampled, and tissue TCR repertoires likely differ from blood ones. Around 5% was the fraction of naive CD4 clonotypes found shared across several donors.

Naive-designated CD8 cells lacked CD45RO, were positively enriched for CCR7, and omitted terminally differentiated effector memory CD45RA+ cells. A note on this clone: Its matching antigen is unknown.

The table came from immunoSEQ multiplex PCR; TCRdb's copy has only in-frame clones and leaves some out. The sample lists some 2,100,000 clones; about 92% were seen once. This clonotype was obtained from a man aged 18 to 29 in good health. Some clones in this sample may be carry-over from other donors' samples. Input material: naive CD8+ T cells from PBMCs.

DNA of the CDR3: TGTGCCAGCAGTATCCAGGGGGCCAGCGAGCAGTACTTC. It codes for CASSIQGASEQYF. V is TRBV27 and J is TRBJ2-7; 8 bases fit TRBD1. Germline CDR1 and CDR2: MNHEY and SMNVEV (reference sequence). After removal of 5 bases from V and 6 bases from J, the junction contained 6 bases not matched to a gene. The CDR3 extends over 13 amino acids.